These T cell receptor beta chains were read from a single sample in a study of immune cell composition in non-small cell lung cancer. Clones were read by immunoSEQ multiplex PCR, and TCRdb kept only the in-frame ones, dropping some. The top ten hold roughly an eighth of the sample, which has 13,000 or so clones, over 65% seen once. The sample taken for sequencing was lung tumor tissue. These receptors were taken from a human donor with non-small cell lung cancer. Each CDR3 is given with its conserved first and last residue. A D gene is named only where the DNA matches it firmly. Clone size is shown for a subset of rows, as once, few, many or a class of expanded clone.

d_call j_call clone_size v_call cdr3_aa cdr3_nt
NA TRBJ2-2 NA TRBV5-4 CASIGGNTGELFF TGTGCCAGCATAGGGGGGAACACCGGGGAGCTGTTTTTT
TRBD2 TRBJ2-7 NA TRBV6-5 CASSYSSGTFSYEQYF TGTGCCAGCAGTTACTCGAGCGGGACTTTCTCCTACGAGCAGTACTTC
NA TRBJ2-1 NA TRBV5-4 CASSPDQGRDEQFF TGTGCCAGCAGTCCAGATCAGGGGCGGGATGAGCAGTTCTTC
TRBD2 TRBJ2-1 NA TRBV11-1 CASSFLAGGSNEQFF TGTGCCAGCAGCTTTCTTGCGGGGGGGTCCAATGAGCAGTTCTTC
TRBD1 TRBJ2-7 NA TRBV29-1 CSVQQGPEQYF TGCAGCGTACAACAGGGGCCCGAGCAGTACTTC
NA TRBJ1-3 few TRBV19 CASSIVGAGNTIYF TGTGCCAGTAGTATCGTCGGGGCTGGAAACACCATATATTTT
NA TRBJ1-2 NA TRBV18 CASSPPQGRNYGYTF TGTGCCAGCTCACCGCCGCAGGGGCGTAACTATGGCTACACCTTC
NA TRBJ1-2 NA TRBV6-1 CASSPYRVGYTF TGTGCCAGCAGCCCTTACAGGGTTGGCTACACCTTC
TRBD1 TRBJ1-4 NA TRBV5-1 CASSLTGGPNEKLFF TGCGCCAGCAGCTTAACAGGGGGGCCTAATGAAAAACTGTTTTTT
NA TRBJ2-4 NA TRBV5-4 CASSSKADAAKNIQYF TGTGCCAGCAGCTCCAAGGCGGATGCGGCCAAAAACATTCAGTACTTC
NA TRBJ2-1 NA TRBV6-5 CASSYSRGNEQFF TGTGCCAGCAGTTACTCGAGAGGGAATGAGCAGTTCTTC
TRBD1 TRBJ1-2 NA TRBV4-3 CASSQDSQGGGGYTF TGCGCCAGCAGCCAAGACTCCCAGGGGGGTGGGGGCTACACCTTC
NA TRBJ2-7 NA TRBV13 CASSKSSGAPGEQYF TGTGCCAGCAGCAAGAGTTCAGGGGCCCCGGGGGAGCAGTACTTC
NA TRBJ2-7 few TRBV6-1 CASSEASNSVYEQYF TGTGCCAGCAGTGAAGCCTCTAATTCGGTCTACGAGCAGTACTTC
TRBD1 TRBJ1-1 few TRBV19 CASSILLYRGGNTEAFF TGTGCCAGTAGTATCCTATTATACAGGGGAGGGAACACTGAAGCTTTCTTT
TRBD1 TRBJ1-2 NA TRBV4-2 CASSQGEGQGAFNYGYTF TGTGCCAGCAGCCAAGGGGAGGGACAGGGGGCTTTTAACTATGGCTACACCTTC
TRBD1 TRBJ2-2 NA TRBV19 CASRETGVTGELFF TGTGCCAGTAGAGAGACAGGGGTCACCGGGGAGCTGTTTTTT
NA TRBJ1-6 NA TRBV30 CAWSVLRETALRYNSPLHF TGTGCCTGGAGTGTACTCCGAGAAACAGCCCTACGATATAATTCACCCCTCCACTTT
NA TRBJ2-7 NA TRBV7-8 CASSLGPSDSYEQYF TGTGCCAGCAGCTTAGGGCCTAGCGACTCCTACGAGCAGTACTTC
TRBD1 TRBJ1-1 NA TRBV19 CASTPGQVNTEAFF TGTGCCAGTACTCCGGGACAGGTGAACACTGAAGCTTTCTTT
NA TRBJ1-2 NA TRBV10-3 CAISGFGSPQAYGYTF TGTGCCATCAGTGGATTCGGCAGCCCGCAGGCCTATGGCTACACCTTC
TRBD1 TRBJ2-1 NA TRBV5-4 CASSPARDRVMGEQFF TGTGCCAGCAGCCCAGCTCGGGACAGGGTTATGGGTGAGCAGTTCTTC
NA TRBJ1-4 once TRBV28 CASRPMGGEKLFF TGTGCCAGCAGACCCATGGGGGGTGAAAAACTGTTTTTT
TRBD1 TRBJ2-2 once TRBV19 CASSGTGAGELFF TGTGCCAGTAGTGGCACAGGGGCCGGGGAGCTGTTTTTT
TRBD2 TRBJ2-1 NA TRBV18 CASSPGTSGSANEQFF TGTGCCAGCTCACCTGGGACTAGCGGGAGTGCAAATGAGCAGTTCTTC
NA TRBJ2-7 NA TRBV9 CASSPIPENYEQYF TGTGCCAGCAGCCCCATTCCGGAGAATTACGAGCAGTACTTC
TRBD2 TRBJ2-1 NA TRBV2 CASSSSGRGEQFF TGTGCCAGCAGTTCTAGCGGGAGAGGCGAGCAGTTCTTC
NA TRBJ2-5 NA TRBV7-9 CASSPTLGGVETQYF TGTGCCAGCAGCCCCACCCTGGGCGGGGTAGAGACCCAGTACTTC
TRBD1 TRBJ1-6 NA TRBV18 CASSPTGGGSPLHF TGTGCCAGCTCACCGACAGGGGGCGGGTCACCCCTCCACTTT
NA TRBJ2-1 NA TRBV19 CASSRGDTRGWNEQFF TGTGCCAGTAGCCGAGGCGACACCAGGGGATGGAATGAGCAGTTCTTC
NA TRBJ2-1 NA TRBV11-1 CASSLQGGLVINEQFF TGTGCCAGCAGCTTACAGGGGGGACTAGTAATCAATGAGCAGTTCTTC
TRBD1 TRBJ1-3 NA TRBV30 CAWRAQGASIYF TGTGCCTGGAGAGCGCAGGGGGCGAGTATATATTTT
TRBD2 TRBJ2-3 NA TRBV9 CASSVDPSGGTDTQYF TGTGCCAGCAGCGTAGACCCAAGCGGGGGAACAGATACGCAGTATTTT
NA TRBJ1-3 few TRBV9 CASSVGAERNTIYF TGTGCCAGCAGCGTAGGTGCAGAAAGAAACACCATATATTTT
TRBD1 TRBJ1-1 few TRBV19 CASSATSTGKTEAFF TGTGCCAGTAGTGCTACTTCGACAGGGAAGACGGAAGCTTTCTTT
TRBD1 TRBJ1-2 NA TRBV5-5 CASSQDLWDRAYGYTF TGCGCCAGCAGCCAAGATCTTTGGGACAGGGCTTATGGCTACACCTTC
TRBD1 TRBJ1-6 NA TRBV15 CATSREGTANSPLHF TGTGCCACCAGCAGAGAAGGGACAGCTAATTCACCCCTCCACTTT
NA TRBJ1-1 NA TRBV7-8 CASSQAGETEAFF TGTGCCAGCAGCCAGGCGGGGGAAACTGAAGCTTTCTTT
TRBD1 TRBJ1-5 NA TRBV15 CATSRGQGNQPQHF TGTGCCACCAGCAGAGGACAGGGGAATCAGCCCCAGCATTTT
NA TRBJ2-7 few TRBV18 CASSPGEGFFYEQYF TGTGCCAGCTCACCAGGAGAGGGTTTTTTCTACGAGCAGTACTTC
NA TRBJ1-2 NA TRBV6-5 CASSYMGSTGGGYTF TGTGCCAGCAGTTACATGGGCAGTACCGGGGGTGGCTACACCTTC
TRBD1 TRBJ2-2 NA TRBV7-2 CASSTGQGSTGELFF TGTGCCAGCAGCACCGGACAGGGCAGTACCGGGGAGCTGTTTTTT
NA TRBJ1-1 NA TRBV27 CASSPLGGGMNTEAFF TGTGCCAGCAGTCCGTTGGGCGGGGGGATGAACACTGAAGCTTTCTTT
TRBD2 TRBJ2-1 few TRBV5-1 CASSLPLAGGYNEQFF TGCGCCAGCAGCCTCCCACTAGCGGGAGGGTACAATGAGCAGTTCTTC
TRBD1 TRBJ1-2 NA TRBV5-6 CASSLGLDRAYGYTF TGTGCCAGCAGCTTGGGCCTAGACAGGGCGTATGGCTACACCTTC
TRBD1 TRBJ1-5 NA TRBV19 CASWDRGQGQPQHF TGTGCCAGTTGGGACAGGGGGCAGGGGCAGCCCCAGCATTTT
TRBD1 TRBJ2-7 NA TRBV6-6 CASSASDRRSHEQYF TGTGCCAGCAGTGCTTCGGACAGGCGGTCCCACGAGCAGTACTTC
TRBD1 TRBJ1-1 NA TRBV5-4 CASSQAQGAEAFF TGCGCCAGCAGCCAAGCCCAGGGGGCTGAAGCTTTCTTT
TRBD2 TRBJ2-7 NA TRBV19 CASSTGLAGVLYEQYF TGTGCCAGTAGTACGGGACTAGCGGGAGTTCTCTACGAGCAGTACTTC
NA TRBJ2-3 NA TRBV9 CASSVVQGGTDTQYF TGTGCCAGCAGCGTAGTGCAGGGCGGCACAGATACGCAGTATTTT
NA TRBJ2-1 NA TRBV27 CASSLLPTSLSYNEQFF TGTGCCAGCAGTTTATTGCCTACCTCTCTCTCCTACAATGAGCAGTTCTTC